A single TCR beta chain is shown here with its context. As yet, its antigen is unknown. The data derive from a study of shared clonotypes between healthy human individuals. Study-level points and caveats: Clonotype sharing across several donors was observed for around 5.1% of naive CD4 clonotypes.

Generated by immunoSEQ multiplex PCR, the TCRdb table keeps only in-frame clones and is missing some. The table records roughly 1,500,000 clones, about 98.5% of them present only once. Splitting the CD4+ cells yielded a CD45RA+ naive subset and a CD45RA-negative memory subset. Sample: naive CD4+ T cells sorted from blood. Regarding subset: CD45RA+ positively selected. The receptor comes from a man aged 30 to 39 in good health.

The CDR3 spells CASSPGRSYEQYF. The CDR3 region has the DNA TGTGCCAGCTCACCGGGTCGGTCCTACGAGCAGTACTTC. The chain employs TRBV18 and TRBJ2-7; D unclear. V lost 3 bases and J 1 base, leaving 7 bases between the germline ends. The CDR3 is made up of 13 amino acids. Germline CDR1 and CDR2: KGHSH and LQKENI.